This record looks at one TCR beta chain sequence and its context. The data are from a study of shared clonotypes between healthy human individuals. Sequencing used immunoSEQ multiplex PCR; TCRdb keeps in-frame clones, though not all of them. The profile shows hundreds of thousands of clones, 85% to 95% of them singletons. CD8 cells regarded as naive lacked CD45RO, were positively chosen for CCR7, and omitted terminally differentiated effector memory CD45RA+ cells. The CDR3 covers 11 residues. Germline V gene sequence: CDR1 LNHDA, CDR2 SQIVND (reference sequence). Sample: naive CD8+ T cells sorted from blood. This TCR was recovered from a woman aged 25 to 39 in good health. This chain uses TRBV19 with TRBJ2-5, with D unclear. The J call may be mistaken, given a closer DNA end match to TRBJ2-7. CDR3 sequence reads: CASSSSYEQYF. The CDR3 DNA reads as TGTGCCAGTAGTAGCTCCTACGAGCAGTACTTC.